This T cell receptor beta chain was observed in a study of CD4 and CD8 cells across lung adenocarcinoma regions. TCRdb passed the PCR reads through MiXCR, listing each CDR3 protein once. The repertoire includes 22,000 or so distinct CDR3 sequences, roughly 54% of them detected once, and under 35% sits in the top ten. The CDR3 consists of 15 residues. Per the germline V gene, CDR1 is WNHNN and CDR2 is SYGVQD (reference sequence). Sequencing was done on a sample of CD8+ T cells from the center of a lung tumor. The chain recombines TRBV10-1 with TRBJ2-1; TRBD2 aligns across 8 bases. TRBJ2-7 explains the end of the DNA better; the J call may be wrong. This sequence originates from a female donor with lung adenocarcinoma. The CD4 and CD8 labels of this study may be unreliable. CDR3 DNA sequence: TGCGCCGGGGGTCCCGGGGGGGGGCACCAAGATACGCAGTACTTC. Its protein product is CAGGPGGGHQDTQYF.